These T cell receptor beta chains were read from a single sample in a study of control samples from healthy donors and cancer patients. Here immunoSEQ multiplex PCR was the method, and the copy in TCRdb shows in-frame clones only, minus some. Of about 120,000 clones listed, about 86% are singletons. Material: blood. The receptors were gathered from a young man in good health. CDR3s include the opening cysteine and the closing phenylalanine or tryptophan. A D gene is named only where the DNA matches it firmly. The size of a clone is reported for some rows only, either as once, few or many, or as a class for expanded clones.

D gene,V gene,clone size,J gene,CDR3 DNA,CDR3 protein
TRBD1,TRBV19,NA,TRBJ1-1,TGTGCCAGTAACACAGGGGCTAAGAACACTGAAGCTTTCTTT,CASNTGAKNTEAFF
NA,TRBV11-2,NA,TRBJ1-1,TGTGCCAGCAGCTTAGGGGGGAACACTGAAGCTTTCTTT,CASSLGGNTEAFF
TRBD1,TRBV27,once,TRBJ1-5,TGTGCCACCAGGACAGGGGATCAGCCCCAGCATTTT,CATRTGDQPQHF
NA,TRBV6-5,few,TRBJ1-1,TGTGCCAGCAGTCCCCTAGAGGGGACTGAAGCTTTCTTT,CASSPLEGTEAFF
NA,TRBV28,once,TRBJ1-2,TGTGCCAGCAGTTTAGGTACCTCTGTGAGAGGCTACACCTTC,CASSLGTSVRGYTF
TRBD1,TRBV2,NA,TRBJ1-2,TGTGCCAGCAGTGGCCGGGACAGGGGGTTCGGCTACACCTTC,CASSGRDRGFGYTF
TRBD1,TRBV14,NA,TRBJ2-5,TGTGCCAGCAGCCAGTTAGGGGGCGGCGAGACCCAGTACTTC,CASSQLGGGETQYF
NA,TRBV28,NA,TRBJ1-2,TGTGCCAGATTACAGATTAACTATGGCTACACCTTC,CARLQINYGYTF
TRBD1,TRBV6-6,NA,TRBJ1-2,TGTGCCAGCACTAAGGACAGGGGGATCTATGGCTACACCTTC,CASTKDRGIYGYTF
NA,TRBV24-1,once,TRBJ2-4,TGTGCCACCAGTGACACGACTGGGGGAGGAAACATTCAGTACTTC,CATSDTTGGGNIQYF
NA,TRBV5-1,NA,TRBJ1-3,TGCGCCAGCAGCTTGGTAGGAGACAGGCCCCTCGGGGCCATATATTTT,CASSLVGDRPLGAIYF
NA,TRBV18,NA,TRBJ1-5,TGTGCCAGCTCACGGGGATGGAATCAGCCCCAGCATTTT,CASSRGWNQPQHF
TRBD1,TRBV9,once,TRBJ1-2,TGTGCCAGCAGCGTAGCTGCGGGACAGCCCGGGGACTATGGCTACACCTTC,CASSVAAGQPGDYGYTF
NA,TRBV15,NA,TRBJ2-3,TGTGCCACCACGACAGGAGACACAGATACGCAGTATTTT,CATTTGDTDTQYF
TRBD1,TRBV20-1,NA,TRBJ2-7,TGCAGTGCTAGTCTGCGGCAGGGGGCGGACGAGCAGTACTTC,CSASLRQGADEQYF
NA,TRBV13,NA,TRBJ2-5,TGTGCCAGCAGCTTAGGCCCACCCGAGGAGACCCAGTACTTC,CASSLGPPEETQYF
NA,TRBV4-1,few,TRBJ1-4,TGCGCCAGCCGGACAGACGCTAATGAAAAACTGTTTTTT,CASRTDANEKLFF
TRBD1,TRBV2,once,TRBJ1-4,TGTGCCAGCAGTGGAGAGGACAGGGGCCCCTCAACTAATGAAAAACTGTTTTTT,CASSGEDRGPSTNEKLFF
NA,TRBV2,NA,TRBJ1-6,TGTGCCACCCGGGAGGGGAACTATAATTCACCCCTCCACTTT,CATREGNYNSPLHF
TRBD1,TRBV5-1,NA,TRBJ1-1,TGCGCCAGCAGCTGGGGACAGGGGACTAACACTGAAGCTTTCTTT,CASSWGQGTNTEAFF
NA,TRBV2,once,TRBJ1-2,TGTGCCAGCAGTGAATTTAGGGCCGATCCTTATGGCTACACCTTC,CASSEFRADPYGYTF
NA,TRBV12-3/TRBV12-4,NA,TRBJ1-1,TGTGCCAGCAGCCGATCCGACAGAAGAGCTTTCTTT,CASSRSDRRAFF
NA,TRBV11-2,NA,TRBJ1-1,TGTGCCAGCAGCTTAGGGGCGGGGGGGACCACTGAAGCTTTCTTT,CASSLGAGGTTEAFF
TRBD1,TRBV24-1,NA,TRBJ1-2,TGTGCCACCAGTGATTTGTGGCAGGGGGGCGGCTACACCTTC,CATSDLWQGGGYTF